This T cell receptor (beta chain) came from a study of early T cells in non-severe SARS-CoV-2 infection. Researchers attached unique molecular identifiers to individual cDNA molecules. From the 5' RACE reads, TCRdb called clonotypes with MiXCR, one entry per CDR3 protein. The repertoire consists of roughly 120,000 distinct CDR3 sequences, with more than 12% occurring once and the leading ten covering just over 20%. The sample holds a few counts of this clonotype. Sequenced sample: whole blood. This TCR was sampled from an adult who was a healthcare worker with PCR-confirmed SARS-CoV-2 infection or an uninfected control (not recorded which).

CDR3 sequence reads: CASSLAGASSPNTQYF. The DNA of the CDR3 is TGCGCCAGCAGCTTGGCCGGGGCGAGCTCCCCTAATACGCAGTATTTT. The J gene is TRBJ2-3, the V gene TRBV5-1; D may correspond to TRBD1 or TRBD2 (5 bases each). Germline V lookup: CDR1 SGHRS, CDR2 YFSETQ. With 0 bases removed from V and 7 bases from J, the gap between germline ends came to 18 bases. This CDR3 has 16 residues.